What follows is one TCR beta chain and its context. What this receptor recognizes is not known. The CDR3 covers 16 residues, taking in both the cysteine and the phenylalanine. Here the CDR3 DNA is all that survives: 48 bases in frame from base 1. Trimming accounts for 5 bases at V and 5 bases at J, while the number of junction bases matched to no gene is 5. The germline V gene gives CDR1 as SGHAT and CDR2 as FQNNGV. Libraries were prepared through the immunoSEQ multiplex PCR assay. For the multiplex PCR, a mixture combining 60 forward primers for TCR Vbeta segments and 13 reverse primers for TCR Jbeta segments was used. The CDR3 region of rearranged TCR beta genes was amplified from genomic DNA by a multiplex PCR assay. Amplified TCR beta libraries were sequenced as 87-base-pair reads on the Illumina HiSeq System. As for how the authors treated the data: A later analysis counted some 74 million unique TCR beta chains across the 550 to 750 repertoires, and roughly 10 million of these chains were shared by at least two donors. Raw reads were error-corrected and collapsed into unique sequences by a nearest-neighbor algorithm in which closely related sequences were merged to remove PCR and sequencing errors. To assign V, D and J gene segments, CDR3 sequences were aligned to IMGT reference sequences. For a sequence to be retained, a match of at least six nucleotides to both a V gene segment and a J gene segment was required. Rearrangements were called productive when the CDR3 lacked stop codons and stayed in frame with V and J; all others were non-productive. CDR3 was defined according to IMGT convention as the region running from the second conserved V-encoded cysteine to the conserved J-encoded phenylalanine. Sequences without an unambiguous match to a single V gene segment were excluded from the earlier analysis of several hundred of the donors. In an earlier analysis of about 590 of the donors, a V segment was called functional when productive rearrangements were above 56.7%, and segregating when the standard deviation between donors exceeded 5%. A statistical classification framework was built for diagnosing cytomegalovirus status from the catalog of TCR beta chain sequences. In a later analysis, TCR nucleotide sequences were compared against IMGT/GENE-DB human TR gene sequences so that V and J genes could be assigned. The TCRdist pipeline was used in a later analysis to assign CDR3 sequences and most-parsimonious VDJ recombination scenarios. In a later analysis, each TCR beta chain was defined by its CDR3 amino acid sequence together with its V-gene family, and reads lacking a unique V-gene family were excluded. As a way to deal with suspected cross-contamination and a sequencing artifact, a later analysis dropped over 550 nucleotide sequences that were highly shared and had low generation probability. For each public chain, a later analysis derived a clonal expansion index from normalized ranks of inferred template counts within each repertoire. In a later analysis, generation probabilities were computed using a VDJ recombination model fitted to out-of-frame rearrangements, and the results were checked against IGoR. Hypergeometric tests were used in a later analysis to score TCR-TCR, TCR-HLA and TCR-CMV co-occurrence, with a repertoire-size bias correction applied to the TCR pairs. False discovery rates were estimated in a later analysis by permuting HLA or CMV assignments 20 times. In a later analysis, co-occurring TCRs were grouped using DBSCAN, with TCRdist sequence similarity added in when clustering inside HLA-allele-positive subsets. Repertoires with fewer than 30,000 or more than 120,000 public chains were left out of co-occurrence clustering, as were several repertoires with anomalous nucleotide sharing. TCRdb took over this immuneACCESS table, retaining in-frame rearrangements with V and J assigned. Such tables are incomplete; in checked studies, under half of the missing clones stem from an unresolved V gene, and the remainder is unexplained. That table gives V, J and clone size, and the DNA gave D and trimming. The sample table holds approximately 68,000 clones. The ten largest clones take up 7.5% of the sample.

The cohort consisted of some 670 healthy bone marrow donors. All cohort members were sampled while nominally healthy, although unrecorded immune exposures were likely present. The donor was CMV seropositive and belonged to the group of 250 to 350 seropositive cohort members. A peripheral blood sample was provided by each donor, and peripheral blood mononuclear cells were used for TCR beta sequencing. The Qiagen DNeasy Blood Extraction Kit was used to extract genomic DNA from the blood cell samples. The sample comes from a study of cytomegalovirus exposure and HLA in healthy donors (dated by TCRdb to 2016 to 2017). Looking at the study overall: An earlier analysis of some 600 of the donors reported about 260 Gb of sequence data and roughly 120 million unique TCR beta sequences obtained from around 190 million T cells. About 280 gigabases of sequencing data and approximately 91 million unique TCR sequences made up an early release that covered under 750 HLA-typed donors. Of the roughly 400 genotyped donors, roughly 80% fell in the genetic ancestry cluster associated with self-reported Caucasian donors. The aim of the study was to test whether cataloging public T cell receptors could identify signatures of past pathogen exposure. The study used immunosequencing to profile the T cell repertoires of some 600 subjects and linked those repertoires to cytomegalovirus serostatus. Along with the approximately 700-subject first cohort, a separate validation cohort of more than 90 different subjects was used. The study combined high-throughput TCR immunosequencing, statistical association of individual TCRs with disease status, and machine learning to predict cytomegalovirus infection status. In a later analysis, previously published TCR beta repertoires from more than 500 donors were re-analyzed and high-resolution HLA genotyping was added so that TCR occurrence patterns could be studied. Rather than using new phenotypic data, the later analysis identified candidate immune exposures from TCR beta sequences and from how often those sequences occurred across donors. An earlier analysis of some 500 of the donors used high-throughput TCR beta sequencing to judge whether each TCR beta V gene segment behaved as functional or pseudogenic. Donor age, sex, ethnicity and CMV serostatus were compiled alongside the repertoire data. In a later genetic analysis, genome-wide SNP genotypes for about 55% of the roughly 670 donors were used, and that subset was treated as a discovery cohort. Every discovery cohort repertoire had been produced on one sequencing platform. HLA typing covered class I and class II loci at four-digit resolution. Typing coverage differed by locus: A, B, C, DRB1 and DQB1 were typed in about 620-640 donors, DQA1 in 522, DPA1 in approximately 600, and DPB1 in 400 to 480. Roughly 5 DR-DQ haplotypes were handled as single units for association and clustering, since linkage in the cohort was strong. Among some 400 genotyped donors of the cohort, an average of 235,054 unique TCR beta nucleotide sequences were sequenced per donor, roughly 18% of them non-productive. General study outcomes and caveats: This cohort had only TCR beta chains sequenced, and the lack of alpha or paired-chain data limited which features could be detected. Presence/absence analyses assumed roughly uniform sequencing depth across donors, an assumption that may not hold. Correlated functional status among segregating V segments might reflect linkage disequilibrium, but an unknown experimental factor could not be ruled out. Specific HLA alleles were associated with 15,000 to 20,000 TCR beta sequences at a false discovery rate of 0.05 in a later analysis. Because counts were too low, roughly 16 rarely observed V segments, including chromosome 9 orphons, were left out of the earlier analysis of some 640 of the donors. A further reported finding was that TCR beta sequences accurately predicted the HLA-A and HLA-B alleles for most subjects in the first cohort. When HLA alleles, especially DR and DQ, strongly co-occurred, attributing TCR associations to individual alleles was difficult. An earlier analysis of 587 of the donors showed that most TCR beta V segments appeared in productive rearrangements either about 87% or about 30% of the time, which broadly matched IMGT annotations. A later genetic analysis reported fewer N-insertions in productive TCRs among donors in an Asian-associated ancestry cluster than the roughly 720-donor mean. The authors suggested that the approach could potentially be extended to other disease states and immunological phenotypes. CMV serostatus was the only immune exposure information available for the cohort. In a later genetic analysis, a missense DCLRE1C variant was associated with V-gene and J-gene trimming of TCR beta chains, and the association was replicated in an independent cohort. Because some donors lacked HLA typing at each locus, the association tests relied only on the typed subset. Most CMV-associated TCR beta chains appeared to be HLA-restricted in a later analysis, and the HLA associations seemed to be driven largely by CMV exposure. While some public TCRs were present in many individuals, most TCR sequences turned up only very rarely across donors. A group of highly shared sequence variants was considered likely to be a technical artifact of the sequencing pipeline. The study listed approximately 150 TCR beta chains as associated with cytomegalovirus. In both the original and validation cohorts, the classifier was reported to diagnose cytomegalovirus status with high specificity and sensitivity. A few of the identified cytomegalovirus-associated TCR beta chains were confirmed in vitro to be specific for cytomegalovirus antigens. In a later analysis, HLA-associated TCR beta chains showed more clonal expansion and lower generation probabilities than non-associated chains that were equally common. A later analysis reported that several top co-occurrence clusters appeared linked to parvovirus B19, influenza, CMV and Epstein-Barr virus. Some IMGT-functional V segments, including TRBV6-2 and TRBV6-3, could not be distinguished by the 87-base-pair reads and were therefore excluded. According to a later analysis, TCR association rates differed among HLA loci, with DRB1 alleles showing the most associated TCRs and HLA-C alleles showing the fewest.

This sequence uses TRBV11-2 and TRBJ2-1; 14 bases in the junction line up with TRBD2. The TCR comes from a female donor in good health and CMV-seropositive. The sample taken for sequencing was PBMCs. CDR3 protein: CASSVRLAGGDNEQFF. The DNA reads TGTGCCAGCAGCGTGAGACTAGCGGGAGGGGACAATGAGCAGTTCTTC.